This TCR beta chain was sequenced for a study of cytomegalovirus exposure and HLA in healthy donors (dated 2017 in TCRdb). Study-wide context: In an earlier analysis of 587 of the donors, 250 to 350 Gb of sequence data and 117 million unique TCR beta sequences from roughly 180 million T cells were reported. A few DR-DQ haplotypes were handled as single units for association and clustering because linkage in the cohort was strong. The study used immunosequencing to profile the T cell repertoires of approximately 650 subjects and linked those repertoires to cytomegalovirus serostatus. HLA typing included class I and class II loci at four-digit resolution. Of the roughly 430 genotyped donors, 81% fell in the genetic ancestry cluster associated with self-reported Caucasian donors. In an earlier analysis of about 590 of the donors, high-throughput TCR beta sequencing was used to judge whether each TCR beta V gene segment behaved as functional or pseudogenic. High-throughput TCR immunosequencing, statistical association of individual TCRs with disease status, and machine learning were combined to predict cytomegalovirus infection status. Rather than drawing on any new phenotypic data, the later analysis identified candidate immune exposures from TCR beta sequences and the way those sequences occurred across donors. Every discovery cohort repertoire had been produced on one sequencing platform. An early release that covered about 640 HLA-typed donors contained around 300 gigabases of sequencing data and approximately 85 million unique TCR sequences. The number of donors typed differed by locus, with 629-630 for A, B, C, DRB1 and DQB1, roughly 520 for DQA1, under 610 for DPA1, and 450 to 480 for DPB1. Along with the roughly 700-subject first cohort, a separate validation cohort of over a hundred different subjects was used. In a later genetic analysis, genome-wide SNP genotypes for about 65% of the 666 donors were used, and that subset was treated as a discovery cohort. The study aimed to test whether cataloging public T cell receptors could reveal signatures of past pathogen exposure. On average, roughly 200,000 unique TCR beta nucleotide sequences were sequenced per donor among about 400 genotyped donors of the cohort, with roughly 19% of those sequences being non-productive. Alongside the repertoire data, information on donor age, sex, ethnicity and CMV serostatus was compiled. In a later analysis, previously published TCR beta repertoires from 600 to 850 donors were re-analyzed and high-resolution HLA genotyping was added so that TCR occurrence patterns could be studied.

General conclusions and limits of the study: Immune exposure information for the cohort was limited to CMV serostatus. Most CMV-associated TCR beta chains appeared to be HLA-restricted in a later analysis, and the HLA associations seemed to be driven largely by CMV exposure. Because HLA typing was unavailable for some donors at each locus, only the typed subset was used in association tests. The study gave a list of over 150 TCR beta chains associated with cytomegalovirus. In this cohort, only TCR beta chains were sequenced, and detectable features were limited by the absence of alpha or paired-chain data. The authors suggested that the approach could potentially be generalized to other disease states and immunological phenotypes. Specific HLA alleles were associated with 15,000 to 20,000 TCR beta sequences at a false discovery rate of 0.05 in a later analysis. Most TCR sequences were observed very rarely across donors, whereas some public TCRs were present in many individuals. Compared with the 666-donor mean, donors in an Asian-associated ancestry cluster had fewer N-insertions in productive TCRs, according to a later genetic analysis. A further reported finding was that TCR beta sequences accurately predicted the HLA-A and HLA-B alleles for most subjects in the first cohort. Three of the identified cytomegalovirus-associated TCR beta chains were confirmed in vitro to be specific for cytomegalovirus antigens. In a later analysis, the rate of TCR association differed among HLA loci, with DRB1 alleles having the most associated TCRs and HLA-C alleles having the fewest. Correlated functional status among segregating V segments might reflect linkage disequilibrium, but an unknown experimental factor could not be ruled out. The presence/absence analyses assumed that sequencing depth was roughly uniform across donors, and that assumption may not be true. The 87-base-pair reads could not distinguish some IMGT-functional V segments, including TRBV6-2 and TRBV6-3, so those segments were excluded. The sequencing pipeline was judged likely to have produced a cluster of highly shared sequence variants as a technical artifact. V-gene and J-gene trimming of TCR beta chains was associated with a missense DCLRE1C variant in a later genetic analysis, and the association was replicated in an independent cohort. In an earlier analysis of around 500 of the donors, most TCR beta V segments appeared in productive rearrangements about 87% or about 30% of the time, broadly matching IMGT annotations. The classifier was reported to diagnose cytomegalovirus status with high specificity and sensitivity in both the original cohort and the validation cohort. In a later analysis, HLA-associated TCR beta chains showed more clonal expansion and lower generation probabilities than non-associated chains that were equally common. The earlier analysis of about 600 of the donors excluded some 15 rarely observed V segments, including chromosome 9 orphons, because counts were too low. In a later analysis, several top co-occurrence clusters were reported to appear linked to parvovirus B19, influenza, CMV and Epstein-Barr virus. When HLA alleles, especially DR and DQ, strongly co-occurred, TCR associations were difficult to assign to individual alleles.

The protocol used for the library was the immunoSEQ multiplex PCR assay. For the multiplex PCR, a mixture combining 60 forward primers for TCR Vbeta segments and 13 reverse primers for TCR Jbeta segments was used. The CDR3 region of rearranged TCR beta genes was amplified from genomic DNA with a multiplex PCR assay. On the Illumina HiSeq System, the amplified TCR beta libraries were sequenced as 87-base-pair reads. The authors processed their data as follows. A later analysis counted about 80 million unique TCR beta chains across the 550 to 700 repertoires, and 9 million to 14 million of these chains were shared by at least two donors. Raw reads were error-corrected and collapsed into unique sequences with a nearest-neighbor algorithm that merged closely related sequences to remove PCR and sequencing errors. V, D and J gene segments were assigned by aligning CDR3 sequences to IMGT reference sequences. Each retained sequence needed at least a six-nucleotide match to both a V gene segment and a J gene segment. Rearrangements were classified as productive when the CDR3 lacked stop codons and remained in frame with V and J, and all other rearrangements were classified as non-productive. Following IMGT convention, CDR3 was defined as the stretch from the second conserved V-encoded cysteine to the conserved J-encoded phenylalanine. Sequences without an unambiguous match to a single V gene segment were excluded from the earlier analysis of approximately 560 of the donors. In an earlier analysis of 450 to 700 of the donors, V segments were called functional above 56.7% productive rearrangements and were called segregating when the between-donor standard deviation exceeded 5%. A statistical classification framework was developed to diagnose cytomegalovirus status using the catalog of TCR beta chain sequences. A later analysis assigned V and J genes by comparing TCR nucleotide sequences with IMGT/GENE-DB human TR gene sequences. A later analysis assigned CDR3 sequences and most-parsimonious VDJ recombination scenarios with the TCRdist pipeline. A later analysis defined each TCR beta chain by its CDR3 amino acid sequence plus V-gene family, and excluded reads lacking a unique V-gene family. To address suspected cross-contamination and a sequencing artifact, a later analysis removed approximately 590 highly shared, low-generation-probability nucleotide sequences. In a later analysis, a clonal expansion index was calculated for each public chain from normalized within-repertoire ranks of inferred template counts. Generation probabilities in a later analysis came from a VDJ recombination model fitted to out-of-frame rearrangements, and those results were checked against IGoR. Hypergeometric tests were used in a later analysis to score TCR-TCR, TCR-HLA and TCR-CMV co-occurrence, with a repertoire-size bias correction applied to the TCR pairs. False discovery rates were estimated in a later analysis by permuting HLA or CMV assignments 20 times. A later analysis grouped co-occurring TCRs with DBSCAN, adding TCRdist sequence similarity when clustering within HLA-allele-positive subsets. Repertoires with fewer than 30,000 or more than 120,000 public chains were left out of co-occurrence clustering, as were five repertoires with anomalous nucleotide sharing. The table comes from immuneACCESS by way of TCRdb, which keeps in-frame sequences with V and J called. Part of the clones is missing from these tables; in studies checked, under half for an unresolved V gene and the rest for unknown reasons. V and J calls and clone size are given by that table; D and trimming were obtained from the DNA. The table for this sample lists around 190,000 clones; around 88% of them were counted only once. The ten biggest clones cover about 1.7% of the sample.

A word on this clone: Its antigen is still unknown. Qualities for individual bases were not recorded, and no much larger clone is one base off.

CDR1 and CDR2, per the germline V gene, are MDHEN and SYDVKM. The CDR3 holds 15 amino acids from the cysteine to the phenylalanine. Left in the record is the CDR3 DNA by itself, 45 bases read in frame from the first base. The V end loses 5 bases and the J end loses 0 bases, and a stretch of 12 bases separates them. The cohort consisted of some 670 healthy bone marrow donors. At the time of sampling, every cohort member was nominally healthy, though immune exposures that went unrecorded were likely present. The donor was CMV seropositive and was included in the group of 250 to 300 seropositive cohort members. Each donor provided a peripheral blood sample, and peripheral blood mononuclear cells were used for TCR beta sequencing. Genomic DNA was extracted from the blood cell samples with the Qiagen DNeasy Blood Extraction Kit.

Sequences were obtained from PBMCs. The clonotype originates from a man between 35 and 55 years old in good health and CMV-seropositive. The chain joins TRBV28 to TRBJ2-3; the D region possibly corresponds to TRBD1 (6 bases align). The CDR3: CASSTTGFSTDTQYF. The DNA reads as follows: TGTGCCAGCAGTACTACAGGGTTTAGCACAGATACGCAGTATTTT.